This T cell receptor (beta chain) was sequenced in a study of cytomegalovirus exposure and HLA in healthy donors. This CDR3 contains 15 residues. From germline, CDR1 is SGHRS and CDR2 YFSETQ. V shed 0 bases and J shed 3 bases, with 11 bases lying between them. PCR used 60 Vbeta primers and 13 Jbeta primers. This table comes from immunoSEQ multiplex PCR, and its TCRdb copy is limited to in-frame clones, with some not included. The table lists 120,000 or so clones, 81% of them singletons. V is TRBV5-1 and J is TRBJ2-3, with D possibly TRBD1 on 5 matching bases. This TCR was sampled from a man younger than 35 in good health and CMV-seronegative. The sample consisted of PBMCs. CDR3 nucleotides: TGCGCCAGCAGCTTGGTTGGCAGGGTAACAGATACGCAGTATTTT. This codes for CASSLVGRVTDTQYF.